The clone carrying this T cell receptor beta chain was counted a few times. The CDR3 sequence is 13 residues long. V shed 3 bases and J 5 bases; nucleotides not matched to a gene: 3. Germline V gives CDR1 SQVTM, CDR2 ANQGSEA. From the reads, TCRdb called clonotypes with MiXCR, one entry per CDR3 protein. The table has 90,000 to 120,000 distinct CDR3 sequences, roughly a quarter seen once; the top ten hold around 42%. The sample belongs to a study of T cell repertoires in cytomegalovirus infection. The sample was CD8+ T cells from PBMCs. The chain employs TRBV29-1 and TRBJ2-5; 10 nucleotides match TRBD2. This TCR was sampled from a human donor in good health (CMV status not recorded). Some clones in this sample may be carry-over from other donors' samples. CDR3 sequence: CSVEGLASETQYF. CDR3 nucleotides: TGCAGCGTTGAGGGACTAGCGTCCGAGACCCAGTACTTC.